Listed below are T cell receptor beta chains from one sample, sequenced in a study of T cells expressing NK-cell markers. Following a re-call of the 5' RACE reads, TCRdb has one entry per CDR3 protein and lacks DNA. The clone table shows about 300,000 distinct CDR3 sequences, with the ten largest holding more than 3.5%. The source material was blood T cells: a sorted CD56 or NKG2C T cell subset, CD4+ or CD8+ T cells, or bulk PBMC T cells (not recorded which). The receptors shown here come from a woman aged 18 to 75 in good health. Both conserved end residues are part of each CDR3.

15	TRBV7-3	TRBJ1-2	CASSSRYDSPDGYTF
15	TRBV18	TRBJ2-1	CASSLSGSYDNEQFF
15	TRBV5-5	TRBJ2-1	CASSFLQGDHNEQFF
15	TRBV5-1	TRBJ1-1	CASSLGTEKNTEAFF
16	TRBV7-2	TRBJ1-5	CASSLGGRRRNQPQHF
13	TRBV28	TRBJ2-7	CASSFQTAGEQYF
14	TRBV18	TRBJ1-5	CASSPVAPGGPQHF
13	TRBV7-9	TRBJ1-2	CASSSGRGRGYTF
13	TRBV7-6	TRBJ2-1	CASSWTVADEQFF
15	TRBV6-2/TRBV6-3	TRBJ2-7	CASSSSGRAYYEQYF
14	TRBV24-1	TRBJ2-2	CATSGRGNTGELFF
15	TRBV6-1	TRBJ2-1	CASSEDRGPYNEQFF
17	TRBV5-1	TRBJ1-1	CASSHRGRPPQRTEAFF
15	TRBV5-1	TRBJ2-5	CASSTDGLTMKTQYF
13	TRBV5-4	TRBJ1-1	CASRQDGNTEAFF
16	TRBV5-6	TRBJ2-1	CASSLWLAGNYNEQFF
15	TRBV14	TRBJ1-3	CASSVGLNAGNTIYF